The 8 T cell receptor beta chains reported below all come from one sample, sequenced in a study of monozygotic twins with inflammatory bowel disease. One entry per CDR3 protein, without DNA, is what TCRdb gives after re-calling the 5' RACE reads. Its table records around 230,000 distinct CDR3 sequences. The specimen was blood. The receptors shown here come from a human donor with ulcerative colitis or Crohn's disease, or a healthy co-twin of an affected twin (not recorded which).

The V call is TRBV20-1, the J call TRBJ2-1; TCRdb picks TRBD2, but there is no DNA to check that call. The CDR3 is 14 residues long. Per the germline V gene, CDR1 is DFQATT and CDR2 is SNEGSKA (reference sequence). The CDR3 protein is CSAISGGARDEQFF.

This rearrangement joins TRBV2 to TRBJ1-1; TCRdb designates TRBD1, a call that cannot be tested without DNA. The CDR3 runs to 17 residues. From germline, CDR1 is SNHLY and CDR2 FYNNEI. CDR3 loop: CASVASRQGAVNTEAFF.

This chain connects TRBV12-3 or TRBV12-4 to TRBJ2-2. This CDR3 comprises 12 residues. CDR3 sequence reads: CASSPLSRELFF.

CDR3 amino acids: CASSGSSGWDYNEQFF. The chain links TRBV19 to TRBJ2-1; with no DNA, the TCRdb D assignment of TRBD2 cannot be verified. Germline CDR1 LNHDA, CDR2 SQIVND (reference sequence). This CDR3 has 16 residues.

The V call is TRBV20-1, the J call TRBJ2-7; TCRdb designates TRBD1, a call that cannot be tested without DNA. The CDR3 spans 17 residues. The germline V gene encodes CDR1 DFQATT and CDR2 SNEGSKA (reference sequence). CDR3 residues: CSARDIYGGPSSYEQYF.

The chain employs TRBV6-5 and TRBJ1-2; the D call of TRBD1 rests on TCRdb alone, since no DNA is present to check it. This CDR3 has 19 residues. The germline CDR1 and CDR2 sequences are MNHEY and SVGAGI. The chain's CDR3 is CASSFRGQGRRGANYGYTF.

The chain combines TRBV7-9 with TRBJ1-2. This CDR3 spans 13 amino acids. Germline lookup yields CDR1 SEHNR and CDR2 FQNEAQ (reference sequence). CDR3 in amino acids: CASSLVTPEGYTF.

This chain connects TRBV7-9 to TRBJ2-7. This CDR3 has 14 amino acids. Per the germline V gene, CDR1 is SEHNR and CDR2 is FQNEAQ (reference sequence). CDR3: CASSILGITYEQYF.